Listed below are T cell receptor beta chains from one sample, sequenced in a study of identical twins. Via MiXCR, TCRdb re-called the 5' RACE reads, giving one row per CDR3 protein. The repertoire has about 890,000 distinct CDR3 sequences, around an eighth of them found once; the top ten carry around 1.5%. This same sample was also part of a study on yellow fever vaccine responses in identical twins.

The sample was PBMCs. The origin of the receptors is a woman aged 18-35 years in good health. CDR3s include the opening cysteine and the closing phenylalanine or tryptophan. A D gene is named only where the DNA matches it firmly. Expanded clones are given a class, and other clones once, few, many or no size at all.

NA	NA	TRBV18	TRBJ2-7	TGTGCCAGCTCCCTCCGGGACGGGAACTACGAGCAGTACTTC	CASSLRDGNYEQYF
NA	few	TRBV24-1	TRBJ2-1	TGTGCCACCAGTTTGGATAATGAGCAGTTCTTC	CATSLDNEQFF
NA	few	TRBV5-1	TRBJ2-1	TGCGCCAGCAGCTTGGGTTGGAGCGGTGAGCAGTTCTTC	CASSLGWSGEQFF
TRBD2	NA	TRBV4-1	TRBJ2-1	TGCGCCAGCAGCCTTGGGACTAGCGGGGGGGTGATCCCCAATGAGCAGTTCTTC	CASSLGTSGGVIPNEQFF
NA	few	TRBV6-5	TRBJ2-6	TGTGCCAGCAGTTACTCCCAGGGGTACTCTGGGGCCAACGTCCTGACTTTC	CASSYSQGYSGANVLTF
NA	few	TRBV20-1	TRBJ1-1	TGCAGTGCTAGTGGGCAGCCCAACACTGAAGCTTTCTTT	CSASGQPNTEAFF
NA	many	TRBV12-3/TRBV12-4	TRBJ1-6	TGTGCCAGCAGTTTAGCAGGGATCTCCTATAATTCACCCCTCCACTTT	CASSLAGISYNSPLHF
NA	few	TRBV15	TRBJ1-2	TGTGCCACCAGTGTTGGGGGCGACTATGGCTACACCTTC	CATSVGGDYGYTF
TRBD2	few	TRBV4-2	TRBJ2-5	TGTGCCAGCAGCCTCGGGGTTGGACTAGGGGCCGGAGGTGAGACCCAGTACTTC	CASSLGVGLGAGGETQYF
NA	many	TRBV29-1	TRBJ2-1	TGCAGCGTTGATGAGGGTGGGCTAGAGCAGTTCTTC	CSVDEGGLEQFF
TRBD2	NA	TRBV4-2	TRBJ2-1	TGTGCCAGCAGCCGTAGCGGTAGCGGGGCAACCTCCTACAATGAGCAGTTCTTC	CASSRSGSGATSYNEQFF
NA	many	TRBV13	TRBJ2-4	TGTGCCAGCAGCCCTTATAGAGGAGATGCCAAAAACATTCAGTACTTC	CASSPYRGDAKNIQYF
NA	many	TRBV10-3	TRBJ1-1	TGTGCCATCAGTGAACAGATGAACACTGAAGCTTTCTTT	CAISEQMNTEAFF
NA	once	TRBV20-1	TRBJ2-7	TGCAGTGCTAGAGATCACGGCAGGGCGTTGGGTGAGCAGTACTTC	CSARDHGRALGEQYF
TRBD1	NA	TRBV20-1	TRBJ2-1	TGCAGTGCCCCATCGTGGGACAGGGGCGATGAGCAGTTCTTC	CSAPSWDRGDEQFF
TRBD2	few	TRBV9	TRBJ2-4	TGTGCCAGCAGCCCAGGAGCTAGCGGCGCCAAAAACATTCAGTACTTC	CASSPGASGAKNIQYF
NA	few	TRBV20-1	TRBJ2-1	TGCAGTGTCCAAGTGAATGAGCAGTTCTTC	CSVQVNEQFF
TRBD2	NA	TRBV6-1	TRBJ2-1	TGTGCCAGCAGTGATAGCGGGAGGGCCTCTGGCTATGAGCAGTTCTTC	CASSDSGRASGYEQFF
NA	few	TRBV6-1	TRBJ2-3	TGTGCCAGCAGTGATGCTCACACAGATACGCAGTATTTT	CASSDAHTDTQYF
NA	NA	TRBV7-9	TRBJ1-4	TGTGCCAGCAGCCCCGAAGGAGTCTGGGGTGAAAAACTGTTTTTT	CASSPEGVWGEKLFF
NA	NA	TRBV27	TRBJ2-7	TGTGCCAGCAGTTTAAATACAGGGAACTACGAGCAGTACTTC	CASSLNTGNYEQYF
TRBD1	NA	TRBV28	TRBJ1-6	TGTGCCAGCAGTTTAGGATCGATAGGGGGCCCAGGCCCACCCCTCCACTTT	CASSLGSIGGPGPPLHF
NA	NA	TRBV5-1	TRBJ2-4	TGCGCCAGCAGCTCAGATCTCGGGGTGAATGGGAACATTCAGTACTTC	CASSSDLGVNGNIQYF
TRBD2	few	TRBV7-6	TRBJ2-5	TGTGCCAGCAGCGACGCAGCGGGGCTGACCCAGTACTTC	CASSDAAGLTQYF
NA	many	TRBV18	TRBJ2-1	TGTGCCAGCTCACCAAAAGAATTATACAATGAGCAGTTCTTC	CASSPKELYNEQFF
TRBD1	NA	TRBV6-1	TRBJ2-1	TGTGCCAGCAGCTCGGGACAGGCTCGACGGCAGTTCTTC	CASSSGQARRQFF
NA	few	TRBV7-9	TRBJ2-1	TGTGCCAGCAGCTTAGTTAACAGGGATGATGAGCAGTTCTTC	CASSLVNRDDEQFF
NA	many	TRBV28	TRBJ2-7	TGTGCCAGCAGCTCCGACAGCTCCTACGAGCAGTACTTC	CASSSDSSYEQYF
TRBD2	NA	TRBV3-1	TRBJ2-1	TGTGCCAGCAGCCAACCTAGCGGGAGGTTGAATGAGCAGTTCTTC	CASSQPSGRLNEQFF
TRBD1	NA	TRBV27	TRBJ2-5	TGTGCCAGCAGCGGACAGGGGGTGCGAGAGACCCAGTACTTC	CASSGQGVRETQYF
NA	few	TRBV19	TRBJ2-1	TGTGCCAGTAGCCTTTCCTTGCAGCTAGGGCTTAATGAGCAGTTCTTC	CASSLSLQLGLNEQFF
NA	NA	TRBV15	TRBJ2-3	TGTGCCACCGGAAGTCCGGGCGCACCAGGTATCCCCAAGCAGTATTTT	CATGSPGAPGIPKQYF
TRBD1	NA	TRBV27	TRBJ2-2	TGTGCCAGCATCAAGACAGGGGGCTTATACACCGGGGAGCTGTTTTTT	CASIKTGGLYTGELFF
NA	many	TRBV15	TRBJ2-5	TGTGCCACCAGCGCCCGACTGATACAAGAGACCCAGTACTTC	CATSARLIQETQYF
NA	few	TRBV24-1	TRBJ1-5	TGTGCCACCAGTGGATATAGCAATCAGCCCCAGCATTTT	CATSGYSNQPQHF
NA	few	TRBV9	TRBJ2-2	TGTGCCAGCAGCGTAGTCCAGGGACCCACCGGGGAGCTGTTTTTT	CASSVVQGPTGELFF
NA	NA	TRBV12-3/TRBV12-4	TRBJ2-1	TGTGCCAGCAGTTTAGCCGGGGGCCCAGCTTCCTACAATGAGCAGTTCTTC	CASSLAGGPASYNEQFF
TRBD2	NA	TRBV7-6	TRBJ2-1	TGTGCCAGCAGCTTCGCTAGCGGGGACAATGAGCAGTTCTTC	CASSFASGDNEQFF
TRBD2	NA	TRBV28	TRBJ2-2	TGTGCCAGCAGTTTTTCAGCGGGGGGGCTGGCCGGGGAGCTGTTTTTT	CASSFSAGGLAGELFF
NA	NA	TRBV4-2	TRBJ1-2	TGTGCCAGCAGCCCTGATAAGAGGGGCCGAACGGGGGGCTACACCTTC	CASSPDKRGRTGGYTF
NA	NA	TRBV7-9	TRBJ1-2	TGTGCCAGCAGCCTGGGGGTTGAGGGTTCCACCTTC	CASSLGVEGSTF
NA	many	TRBV10-3	TRBJ2-1	TGTGCCACCGTCGGGGGCGGGGACCGAATCTACAATGAGCAGTTCTTC	CATVGGGDRIYNEQFF
NA	many	TRBV10-3	TRBJ2-7	TGTGCCATCCAAGGAGGGGATACACCCTACGAGCAGTACTTC	CAIQGGDTPYEQYF